The sequence of this TCR beta chain was determined in a study of regulatory T cells in long-lasting Graves disease. There are a few counts of this clonotype. Time point specified: persistent/refractory GD, antithyroid drugs over 5 years with positive TRAb. The TCR library used RNA extracted from PBMCs. As a group, patients came from one endocrinology department in Xi'an, China. EDTA tubes were used for drawing roughly 9 milliliters of peripheral blood. HTBI primers from iRepertoire and Arm-PCR of CDR3 regions yielded the TCR beta libraries. TCRdb processed the multiplex PCR reads anew with MiXCR; each CDR3 protein has one entry. This sample has a few hundred thousand distinct CDR3 sequences, with approximately 23% found just once. The CDR3 extends over 13 amino acids. The V gene lost 10 bases and the J gene lost 3 bases, with 15 bases spanning the gap. Germline loops: CDR1 ENHRY, CDR2 SYGVKD.

The sample was peripheral blood mononuclear cells (PBMCs), taken when the disease was refractory, from a patient treated with antithyroid drugs. This chain uses TRBV10-3 with TRBJ1-1; TRBD1 might be the D (5 bases). This TCR was recovered from a woman in her forties with Graves disease. The CDR3 DNA sequence: TGTGCCACCCACATGGGGGAGGACACTGAAGCTTTCTTT. The encoded protein is CATHMGEDTEAFF.